The present TCR beta chain was sequenced within a study of T cells after yellow fever vaccination. Study in general: Preparing low-cell-number fractions relied on SMART-Seq v4 Ultra Low Input.

TCRdb ran MiXCR on the 5' RACE reads and lists one entry per CDR3 protein. Of 90,000 to 130,000 distinct CDR3 sequences listed, around 8.6% are singletons. This clonotype occurred a few times. No antigen is known for it. General observations from the study: Subsequent to the booster, the majority of primary-vaccination clones reappeared (around 95% CD4, 88% CD8).

The sequences come from CD8+ T cells sorted from PBMCs, collected 45 days after the yellow fever booster vaccination. The origin of this receptor is a man aged 25 to 40 who received the YFV17D yellow fever vaccine.

CDR3: CASSPADQETQYF. The CDR3 bases are TGTGCCAGCAGCCCAGCGGATCAAGAGACCCAGTACTTC. This chain connects TRBV3-1 to TRBJ2-5; D might be TRBD2 (5 bases). The length of the CDR3 is 13 residues. The germline gives CDR1 LGHDT, CDR2 YNNKEL (reference sequence). The germline V and J ends were trimmed by 4 bases and 2 bases, with 8 bases remaining between them.